A selection of T cell receptor beta chains follows, all from one sample in a study of post-analysis software for immune sequencing data. Using its own MiXCR run on the PCR reads, TCRdb lists one record per CDR3 protein. The sample has about 570,000 distinct CDR3 sequences; 30% to 40% are singletons. Material: blood. These receptors originate from a girl under 18 with multiple sclerosis. The CDR3 runs from the conserved cysteine through the conserved F or W. A D gene is named only where the DNA matches it firmly. Clone size is given for some rows only: seen once, a few or many times, or a class if the clone is expanded.

clone size	CDR3 length	D gene	J gene	V gene	CDR3 DNA	CDR3 protein
NA	15	TRBD1	TRBJ2-7	TRBV20-1	TGCAGTGCTAGAGATCTGGGGACAGCCACCTACGAGCAGTACTTC	CSARDLGTATYEQYF
NA	13	NA	TRBJ1-1	TRBV20-1	TGCAGTGCTGGCGGTGTGGGGAACACTGAAGCTTTCTTT	CSAGGVGNTEAFF
few	14	NA	TRBJ1-2	TRBV28	TGTGCCAGCAGAACCGACCAGGACAACTATGGCTACACCTTC	CASRTDQDNYGYTF
once	14	TRBD1	TRBJ1-2	TRBV2	TGTTCCAGCAGTTTAGGACAGGGGGCAGATGGCTACACCTTC	CSSSLGQGADGYTF
NA	13	NA	TRBJ1-1	TRBV20-1	TGCAGTGCCCGAACAGGGAGGTACACTGAAGCTTTCTTT	CSARTGRYTEAFF
many	15	TRBD1	TRBJ2-7	TRBV4-1	TGCGCCAGCAGCAGGAAGGGGACAGGGGGCGGTGAGCAGTACTTC	CASSRKGTGGGEQYF
few	16	NA	TRBJ1-4	TRBV7-2	TGTGCCAGCAGTTTATCTTTAGGAGGGGGTAGAGAAAAACTGTTTTTT	CASSLSLGGGREKLFF
NA	15	NA	TRBJ2-1	TRBV10-3	TGTGCCATCAGTGAGAGCCAGGGAGTTTACAATGAGCAGTTCTTC	CAISESQGVYNEQFF
few	16	NA	TRBJ1-1	TRBV7-8	TGTGCCAGCAGACTTGGGACCCTGAACTGGAACACTGAAGCTTTCTTT	CASRLGTLNWNTEAFF
NA	15	NA	TRBJ2-3	TRBV5-6	TGTGCCAGCAGCTTGGGACTCGTACTTCCAGATACGCAGTATTTT	CASSLGLVLPDTQYF
NA	15	TRBD1	TRBJ2-3	TRBV29-1	TGCAGCGTTGAAGAGGGACAGTTTGGGGAGAGTACGCAGTATTTT	CSVEEGQFGESTQYF
NA	15	NA	TRBJ2-5	TRBV20-1	TGCAGTGCTAGGAGAGGATTGGGGGCCGGAGAGACCCAGTACTTC	CSARRGLGAGETQYF
NA	16	NA	TRBJ2-3	TRBV24-1	TGTGCCACCAGTGCACCCCACGACTACAACACAGATACGCAGTATTTT	CATSAPHDYNTDTQYF
NA	14	TRBD2	TRBJ2-1	TRBV29-1	TGCAGCGTTGTTGAGAGCGGGGGGTTAAATGAGCAGTTCTTC	CSVVESGGLNEQFF
NA	13	NA	TRBJ2-3	TRBV7-3	TGTGCCAGCAGCTTATACCGGGGTGATACGCAGTATTTT	CASSLYRGDTQYF
few	13	NA	TRBJ1-1	TRBV29-1	TGCAGCGTTGAGAGGGACACGAACACTGAAGCTTTCTTT	CSVERDTNTEAFF
few	17	TRBD2	TRBJ2-7	TRBV20-1	TGCAGTGCTAGAGATCTACTGCTAGCGGGGGGCGCCTACGAGCAGTACTTC	CSARDLLLAGGAYEQYF
NA	15	NA	TRBJ2-3	TRBV15	TGTGCCACCCGGGCCGGGTTGACAATCACAGATACGCAGTATTTT	CATRAGLTITDTQYF
NA	15	NA	TRBJ2-5	TRBV12-3/TRBV12-4	TGTGCCAGCAGCCCTCGGAAGGGCCGAGGAGAGACCCAGTACTTC	CASSPRKGRGETQYF
few	14	NA	TRBJ2-1	TRBV29-1	TGCAGCGCGTTACAGGGCCTTCCTTACAATGAGCAGTTCTTC	CSALQGLPYNEQFF
NA	15	TRBD1	TRBJ1-6	TRBV28	TGTGCCAGCAGGGCTCAAACAGGGGGCTCGGGACCCCTCCACTTT	CASRAQTGGSGPLHF
many	13	TRBD1	TRBJ2-1	TRBV5-1	TGCGCCAGCAGCTTAGAAGACAGGGGGGAGCAGTTCTTC	CASSLEDRGEQFF
NA	17	NA	TRBJ2-1	TRBV4-1	TGCGCCAGCAGCCTCCCCTTACTAGCGAGGGGGCCCAATGAGCAGTTCTTC	CASSLPLLARGPNEQFF
few	14	TRBD1	TRBJ1-2	TRBV20-1	TGCAGTGCTACCCGGACAGGGAGCGACTATGGCTACACCTTC	CSATRTGSDYGYTF
NA	10	NA	TRBJ2-7	TRBV2	TGTGCCAGCAGCCAGTACGAGCAGTACTTC	CASSQYEQYF
NA	15	TRBD1	TRBJ1-2	TRBV3-1	TGTGCCAGCAGCCAGACGGGACAGGGATTTGGTGGCTACACCTTC	CASSQTGQGFGGYTF
few	15	NA	TRBJ1-6	TRBV6-6	TGTGCCAGCAGTTACTCCGGGGGGGACAATTCACCCCTCCACTTT	CASSYSGGDNSPLHF
NA	17	NA	TRBJ1-5	TRBV20-1	TGCAGTGCTCCTGAGATGGGTTCAGGGATTAGCAATCAGCCCCAGCATTTT	CSAPEMGSGISNQPQHF
NA	13	NA	TRBJ2-2	TRBV18	TGTGCCAGCCAGGAGACGAGGACCGGGGAGCTGTTTTTT	CASQETRTGELFF
few	17	NA	TRBJ1-2	TRBV2	TGTGCCAGCAGTGATCGGGGCTGGCAGAATCTTAACTATGGCTACACCTTC	CASSDRGWQNLNYGYTF
NA	14	NA	TRBJ1-5	TRBV6-2/TRBV6-3	TGTGCCAGCAGCCATACATCGGGGGGCCAGCCCCAGCATTTT	CASSHTSGGQPQHF
NA	16	TRBD2	TRBJ2-1	TRBV5-1	TGCGCCAGCAGCTTGGAGGTGCGGGGGGGCCTCAGTGAGCAGTTCTTC	CASSLEVRGGLSEQFF
NA	13	TRBD1	TRBJ2-7	TRBV20-1	TGCAGTGCTAGGGACAGGTTAACCTACGAGCAGTACTTC	CSARDRLTYEQYF
NA	14	TRBD1	TRBJ1-4	TRBV28	TGTGCCAGCAACCGACAGGGGTATAATGAAAAACTGTTTTTT	CASNRQGYNEKLFF
NA	13	NA	TRBJ2-1	TRBV20-1	TGCAGTGCCAAGTCGGAGGCCACCAATGAGCAGTTCTTC	CSAKSEATNEQFF
NA	14	NA	TRBJ1-1	TRBV7-9	TGTGCCAGCAGCTTGAGGGGGGAACAGGATGAAGCTTTCTTT	CASSLRGEQDEAFF
few	15	NA	TRBJ1-1	TRBV7-3	TGTGCCAGCAGCTTATCAGGGACCCTGAATACTGAAGCTTTCTTT	CASSLSGTLNTEAFF
NA	14	TRBD2	TRBJ2-5	TRBV20-1	TGCAGTGCTATGACTAGCGGGGTGTGGGAGACCCAGTACTTC	CSAMTSGVWETQYF
NA	15	NA	TRBJ1-2	TRBV7-9	TGTGCCAGCAGCTTACCCCGAACAGACGTCTATGGCTACACCTTC	CASSLPRTDVYGYTF
many	12	NA	TRBJ2-7	TRBV29-1	TGCAGCGTTGCCAGGGGGGGCTACGAGCAGTACTTC	CSVARGGYEQYF
few	11	NA	TRBJ2-5	TRBV12-5	TGTGCTAGTCAGGGGCAAGAGACCCAGTACTTC	CASQGQETQYF
NA	14	NA	TRBJ2-1	TRBV18	TGTGCCAGCTCACCACCGTCCGGGGTCGATGAGCAGTTCTTC	CASSPPSGVDEQFF
few	14	TRBD2	TRBJ2-7	TRBV4-1	TGCGCCAGCAGCCAAAGGGACTACACCTCCCAGCAGTACTTC	CASSQRDYTSQQYF
few	16	NA	TRBJ2-3	TRBV9	TGTGCCAGCAGCGTAGTCTCAGGACCACAGTTTCATACGCAGTATTTT	CASSVVSGPQFHTQYF
NA	13	NA	TRBJ1-1	TRBV20-1	TGCAGTGCTAAAACGGGGGGGGCCACTGAAGCTTTCTTT	CSAKTGGATEAFF
few	15	NA	TRBJ1-1	TRBV5-1	TGCGCCAGCAGCTTGTTGACACGCCCGAACACTGAAGCTTTCTTT	CASSLLTRPNTEAFF
many	17	TRBD1	TRBJ2-6	TRBV10-3	TGTGCCATCAGCCAGGACAGGGGGCGTACTGGGGCCAACGTCCTGACTTTC	CAISQDRGRTGANVLTF
few	14	NA	TRBJ1-4	TRBV15	TGTGCCACCAGCAGACAGGGTGGTAATGAAAAACTGTTTTTT	CATSRQGGNEKLFF
NA	14	TRBD1	TRBJ2-3	TRBV2	TGTGCCAGCAGAGGCAGACAGGGGGCAGATACGCAGTATTTT	CASRGRQGADTQYF
NA	14	NA	TRBJ1-6	TRBV5-1	TGCGCCAGCAGCAAGACAACAAAGGCTTCACCCCTCCACTTT	CASSKTTKASPLHF
NA	14	NA	TRBJ1-1	TRBV5-1	TGCGCCAGCAGCCACCCAACAGAGAACACTGAAGCTTTCTTT	CASSHPTENTEAFF
few	15	NA	TRBJ1-2	TRBV7-2	TGTGCCAGCAGCTGGGGACACTCCGACCTCTATGGCTACACCTTC	CASSWGHSDLYGYTF
NA	14	NA	TRBJ1-1	TRBV20-1	TGCAGTGCCAGGTTTGGGACGGCGAACACTGAAGCTTTCTTT	CSARFGTANTEAFF
NA	10	TRBD1	TRBJ2-7	TRBV28	TGTTCAACAGGGGGCTACGAGCAGTACTTC	CSTGGYEQYF
NA	17	TRBD2	TRBJ2-1	TRBV28	TGTGCCAGCAGTTTCCCTCCACTAGCGGGGGGCCAGAATGAGCAGTTCTTC	CASSFPPLAGGQNEQFF
once	13	NA	TRBJ2-3	TRBV7-2	TGTGCCAGCAGCCCGGAGCCTGCAGATACGCAGTATTTT	CASSPEPADTQYF